The T cell receptor (beta chain) described here comes from a study of shared clonotypes between healthy human individuals. This clone was seen a single time. Antigen unknown. The sorted-subset replicate PCRs were given roughly 200 ng DNA, which is about 29,000 T cell genomes. This table comes from immunoSEQ multiplex PCR, and its TCRdb copy is limited to in-frame clones, with some not included. The sample includes 1.5 million to 2.5 million clones, about 95% of them seen just once. CDR1 and CDR2 (germline): MNHEY, SMNVEV (reference sequence). CDR3 length: 15 amino acids. V was pared by 5 bases and J by 2 bases, with 6 bases of the junction left unmatched. CD45RO negativity and positive selection for CCR7 defined naive CD8 cells, a population that excluded terminally differentiated effector memory CD45RA+ cells. Whole-study findings and limits: An anticipated effect of sequencing depth on clonotype sharing among donors was recognized. Sampling covered blood only; tissue repertoires likely differ. Some naive CD4 clonotypes, 4% to 6%, turned up in common across several donors.

The TCR was taken from a man between 18 and 35 years old in good health. The chain uses TRBV27 and TRBJ2-7; 10 bases match TRBD2. Sample: naive CD8+ T cells sorted from blood. The CDR3 loop is CASSPWTSGAYEQYF. The CDR3 nucleotides read TGTGCCAGCAGTCCTTGGACTAGCGGAGCCTACGAGCAGTACTTC.